The clone carrying this T cell receptor (beta chain) was detected only a few times. The antigen is unknown. These data are taken from a study of PD-L1 blockade in urothelial cancer. Study summary: Bladder-origin urothelial cancer in males described most of the roughly 30 patients. The study, taken as a whole, reports: Enhanced expansion of tumor-associated blood clones at 3 weeks characterized durable-benefit patients.

The method was immunoSEQ multiplex PCR; TCRdb's version includes in-frame clones alone and lacks a portion of them. The sample lists under 40,000 clones; roughly 82% were seen once. V shed 4 bases, J shed 6 bases, and the junction held 11 bases outside the gene matches. CDR1 and CDR2 (germline): MNHNS, SASEGT. The CDR3 extends over 15 amino acids. This clonotype was sampled from a man in his 70s with urothelial cancer. This rearrangement joins TRBV6-1 to TRBJ2-7; 8 nucleotides line up with TRBD1. The sequences come from PBMCs, collected around atezolizumab (anti-PD-L1) treatment. The DNA for the CDR3 is TGTGCCAGCAGTGCACGGACAGGGCACACGGGCGAGCAGTACTTC. Its protein product is CASSARTGHTGEQYF.